The 20 T cell receptor beta chains given below trace back to one sample, sequenced in a study of CD8+ T cells in alopecia areata. Separation of pooled cutaneous lymph node cells was by sorting with CD4, CD8alpha, NKG2D, NKG2ACE and other markers. The sequencing template was cDNA reverse transcribed from extracted RNA. Some clones are missing from TCRdb's copy, which holds only in-frame ones; the method was immunoSEQ multiplex PCR. The sample contains around 290,000 clones, none occurring once; 0.9% to 1.5% lies in the top ten. Sequencing used CD4+ T cells sorted from a lymph node. The receptors shown here come from a C3H/HeJ mouse with alopecia areata. Strain haplotype at MHC: H2-k.

This clone was seen only a few times. Gene and germline names: mouse. The sequence runs out 4 residues before the end of the CDR3; the remainder is reconstructed from the germline J gene. In the same sample, other DNA sequences code for this CDR3. This chain connects TRBV19 to TRBJ2-1; D may be TRBD1 (6 bases). From germline, CDR1 is FNHDT and CDR2 SITEND (reference sequence). The CDR3 is 12 amino acids. The CDR3 is CASSMRGAEQFF. CDR3 bases read: TGTGCCAGCAGTATGAGGGGGGCT.

This clone has just a few counts. The genes are named according to mouse. The read ends 4 residues early relative to the CDR3; the germline J gene fills the gap. The chain combines TRBV1 with TRBJ2-5; D possibly corresponds to TRBD1 (5 bases). In germline, CDR1 is NSQYPW, CDR2 LRSPGD (reference sequence). Trimming pared 0 bases from V and 3 bases from J, leaving 16 bases between. The CDR3 has 17 amino acids. CDR3 bases read: TGCACCTGCAGTGCAGATCGTCAGGGAGGGAAGCAAGAC. Protein product: CTCSADRQGGKQD. The entire CDR3 reads CTCSADRQGGKQDTQYF.

Regarding this clone: The gene names given are mouse names. The CDR3 extends 3 residues past the end of the read, so its final part is completed from the germline J gene. The rearrangement joins TRBV1 to TRBJ1-6; 11 bases are shared with TRBD1. TRBJ1-6 is labeled an ORF, and its function is uncertain. Unmatched junction bases numbered 4, after V lost 0 bases and J lost 9 bases. The germline V gene has CDR1 NSQYPW and CDR2 LRSPGD (reference sequence). The CDR3 has 16 residues. The sequenced part of the CDR3 DNA is TGCACCTGCAGTGCAGATTGGGGACAGGGGGTTTCGCCC. Amino acids: CTCSADWGQGVSP. The full CDR3 reads CTCSADWGQGVSPLYF.

In the case of this clone: The genes are named according to mouse. With the read ending 4 residues before the CDR3 end, the germline J gene is used to fill in that end. The genes are TRBV13-3 and TRBJ2-7; the D gene is possibly TRBD2 (5 bases). V lost 3 bases and J lost 0, with 7 bases in between. The CDR3 has 13 residues. Germline values: CDR1 NNHDY, CDR2 SYVADS. CDR3 region: CASSGLSSYEQYF. CDR3 DNA (partial): TGTGCCAGCAGTGGACTGAGCTCCTAT.

This clone has a handful of counts. Gene labels here are mouse ones. The CDR3 is cut off 4 residues early in the read; its end comes from the germline J gene. V gene TRBV1 combines with J gene TRBJ2-2; 10 nucleotides agree with TRBD2. CDR3 length equals 17 residues. Per germline, CDR1 NSQYPW and CDR2 LRSPGD (reference sequence). The trim removed 3 bases at V and 0 bases at J, leaving 4 bases unmatched. The DNA read from the CDR3 is TGCACCTGCAGTGCCGGGACTGGGGACTCAAACACCGGG. Translated: CTCSAGTGDSNTG. The entire CDR3 is CTCSAGTGDSNTGQLYF.

This clone came up a few times. Mouse names are used for the genes. The CDR3 extends 4 residues past the end of the read, so its final part is completed from the germline J gene. The chain combines TRBV13-2 with TRBJ2-5; TRBD1 matches 9 bases. Germline assignment: CDR1 NNHNN and CDR2 SYGAGS (reference sequence). The CDR3 runs to 14 residues. CDR3: CASGETGGSDTQYF. CDR3 DNA (partial): TGTGCCAGCGGTGAAACAGGGGGCTCGGAC.

This clone was observed a handful of times. Mouse gene names apply. Other DNA sequences in this specimen translate into the identical CDR3. The DNA read from the CDR3 is TGCACCTGCAGCGGACAGGGGGTCACA. Its translation: CTCSGQGVT. Given in full, the CDR3 is CTCSGQGVTEVFF. The chain links TRBV1 to TRBJ1-1; 10 nucleotides match TRBD1. The read ends 4 residues shy of where the CDR3 ends; the end is completed using the germline J gene. The CDR3 sequence is 13 residues long. Germline V gene data show CDR1 as NSQYPW and CDR2 as LRSPGD (reference sequence). The trim removed 6 bases at V and 4 bases at J, leaving 2 bases unmatched.

A few counts support this clone. Gene names and germline match the mouse. The sequence runs out 4 residues before the end of the CDR3; the remainder is reconstructed from the germline J gene. This rearrangement joins TRBV5 to TRBJ2-2; the D is unclear. V gave up 5 bases and J gave up 0 bases, with 4 bases separating them. This CDR3 region has 13 residues. The germline V gene has CDR1 LGHNA and CDR2 YNLKQL (reference sequence). CDR3 DNA (partial): TGTGCCAGCAGCTCAACAAACACCGGG. Its protein product is CASSSTNTG. The CDR3, in full, reads CASSSTNTGQLYF.

This clone came up a few times. All gene names here are mouse names. With the read ending 4 residues before the CDR3 end, the germline J gene is used to fill in that end. This chain connects TRBV5 to TRBJ1-1; 12 nucleotides align to TRBD1. Germline CDR1 reads LGHNA; CDR2 reads YNLKQL (reference sequence). The CDR3 extends over 14 amino acids. The CDR3 bases that were read are TGTGCCAGCAGCCGAGGGACAGGGGGCGCA. Amino acid sequence: CASSRGTGGA. The CDR3 in its entirety is CASSRGTGGAEVFF.

This clone has just a few counts. Germline and genes here are mouse. The covered CDR3 bases are TGTGCCAGCAGTTTTGTGGGGGGGCGCAGAGCAGAA. Amino acid sequence: CASSFVGGRRAE. The CDR3 in full is CASSFVGGRRAETLYF. V gene TRBV14 combines with J gene TRBJ2-3, with TRBD2 identical over 9 bases. From the germline J gene comes the end of the CDR3, since the read stops 4 residues before it. The junction had 7 bases not matched to a gene; V was cut back by 2 bases and J by 3 bases. The CDR3 is 16 residues long. The germline V gene encodes CDR1 SGHDT and CDR2 FRDEAV.

Notes on this clone: Gene names are mouse gene names. The read gets to within 4 residues of the CDR3 end, and the germline J gene fills in the rest. This sequence joins TRBV13-1 and TRBJ2-1; 10 bases are a match to TRBD1. This CDR3 has 14 residues. CDR1 and CDR2 from the germline V gene are NSHNY and SYGAGN. CDR3 DNA, as far as it was read: TGTGCCAGCAGTGATGAGGGACAGGGGGCT. Its translation is CASSDEGQGA. The entire CDR3 reads CASSDEGQGAEQFF.

A note on this clone: Mouse germline and gene names are used. The sequence runs out 4 residues before the end of the CDR3; the remainder is reconstructed from the germline J gene. The chain carries TRBV19 and TRBJ2-2, with 7 bases identical to TRBD1. The trim removed 2 bases at V and 0 bases at J, leaving 4 bases unmatched. The CDR3 has 16 residues. CDR1 and CDR2 from the germline V gene are FNHDT and SITEND (reference sequence). The CDR3 here is CASSIVGQTNTGQLYF. CDR3 bases read: TGTGCCAGCAGTATTGTGGGACAGACAAACACCGGG.

Notes on this clone: Genes here carry mouse names. The CDR3 end falls 4 residues outside the read, so it is completed with the germline J gene. The rearrangement uses TRBV5 and TRBJ2-3; 8 nucleotides align to TRBD2. This CDR3 comprises 15 residues. With 4 bases clipped from V and 1 base from J, the junction kept 4 bases outside the gene matches. The germline V gene has CDR1 LGHNA and CDR2 YNLKQL (reference sequence). The CDR3 is CASSPWGEGAETLYF. Partial CDR3 DNA: TGTGCCAGCAGCCCCTGGGGGGAGGGTGCAGAA.

Remarks on this clone: Gene names are mouse gene names. The missing CDR3 end, 4 residues past where the read stops, is filled in from the germline J gene. The chain couples TRBV1 to TRBJ2-2; 7 bases are shared with TRBD1. The CDR3 is 15 amino acids. Per the germline V gene, CDR1 is NSQYPW and CDR2 is LRSPGD (reference sequence). Trimming at V came to 4 bases and at J to 3 bases, leaving 5 bases not matched to a gene. The DNA read from the CDR3 is TGCACCTGCAGTGGTCAGGGGGAGGACACCGGG. Its translation is CTCSGQGEDTG. The entire CDR3 sequence reads CTCSGQGEDTGQLYF.

There are a few counts of this clone. Genes and germline come from the mouse. The CDR3 spells CASSEHGQGRDTQYF. Incomplete CDR3 DNA: TGTGCCAGCAGTGAACATGGACAGGGGAGAGAC. V is TRBV13-1 and J is TRBJ2-5; 9 positions match TRBD1. The read terminates 4 residues before the CDR3 end, so the remaining end is supplied by the germline J gene. The CDR3 runs 15 residues. CDR1 is NSHNY and CDR2 is SYGAGN in the germline V gene.

This clone was counted only a few times. Gene labels here are mouse ones. The read gets to within 4 residues of the CDR3 end, and the germline J gene fills in the rest. Other DNA sequences from this sample encode an identical CDR3 as well. The rearrangement links TRBV19 to TRBJ2-5; D gene ambiguous. This CDR3 has 13 residues. V shed 4 bases and J shed 0 bases, with 6 bases lying between them. In germline, CDR1 is FNHDT, CDR2 SITEND (reference sequence). The covered CDR3 bases are TGTGCCAGCAGTCCTATTAACCAAGAC. Encoded protein: CASSPINQD. In full, the CDR3 reads CASSPINQDTQYF.

To note about this clone: Gene names denote mouse genes. Sequencing ends 4 residues short of the CDR3 end; the germline J gene provides the rest. V and J are TRBV13-1 and TRBJ1-2; D ambiguous. The V and J ends lost 0 bases and 0 bases respectively, with 9 bases between them. The CDR3 consists of 15 residues. CDR1 NSHNY and CDR2 SYGAGN come from the germline V gene. This chain's CDR3 is CASSDAPSPNSDYTF. The CDR3 DNA, read in part, is TGTGCCAGCAGTGATGCACCCAGCCCAAACTCC.

This clone was detected a few times. Gene names are mouse gene names. Coverage ceases 4 residues before the CDR3 finishes, and the germline J gene fills in the end. The V and J genes are TRBV13-2 and TRBJ2-5, with 7 bases identical to TRBD1. The CDR3 is 14 residues long. Germline trimming cut 1 base from V and 1 base from J; bases unmatched to any gene: 0. Germline V gene sequence: CDR1 NNHNN, CDR2 SYGAGS (reference sequence). The part of the CDR3 DNA that was read is TGTGCCAGCGGTGATACAGGGGACCAAGAC. Its protein is CASGDTGDQD. The entire CDR3 is CASGDTGDQDTQYF.

About this clone itself: All gene names here are mouse names. The CDR3 end falls 4 residues outside the read, so it is completed with the germline J gene. This sample also contains other DNA sequences that code for the same CDR3. The gene calls are TRBV19 and TRBJ2-3; TRBD2 is a possible D gene (6 bases). In germline, CDR1 is FNHDT, CDR2 SITEND (reference sequence). The CDR3 contains 15 residues. V was trimmed by 0 bases and J by 1 base, leaving 9 bases between them. The CDR3 loop is CASSIARGGAETLYF. The part of the CDR3 DNA that was read is TGTGCCAGCAGTATAGCTCGGGGGGGTGCAGAA.

This clone has more than one count but fewer than ten. Germline and genes here are mouse. The read gets to within 4 residues of the CDR3 end, and the germline J gene fills in the rest. This sequence joins TRBV5 and TRBJ1-1, with D tentatively TRBD1 (5 bases). Germline V gene sequence: CDR1 LGHNA, CDR2 YNLKQL (reference sequence). V lost 0 bases and J 4 bases, leaving 12 bases between the germline ends. The CDR3 is 15 residues long. Partial CDR3 DNA: TGTGCCAGCAGCCAAGATATGGGGGGTAGCACA. Translated, it gives CASSQDMGGST. The entire CDR3 protein reads CASSQDMGGSTEVFF.